The T cell receptor (beta chain) under discussion was sequenced for a study of blood T cell repertoires in COVID-19. TCRdb keeps only in-frame clones here, not all; method: immunoSEQ multiplex PCR. The sample holds 50,000 to 65,000 clones, roughly 80% seen once. The sequenced material came from peripheral blood. This receptor was taken from a woman in her sixties with acute or convalescent COVID-19.

This chain's CDR3 is CASSAQGAGANVLTF. CDR3 nucleotides: TGCGCCAGCAGCGCCCAGGGGGCTGGGGCCAACGTCCTGACTTTC. This chain uses TRBV5-1 with TRBJ2-6; TRBD1 matches at 7 bases. This CDR3 contains 15 residues. Germline V gene data show CDR1 as SGHRS and CDR2 as YFSETQ. V shed 4 bases, J shed 2 bases, and the junction held 3 bases outside the gene matches.